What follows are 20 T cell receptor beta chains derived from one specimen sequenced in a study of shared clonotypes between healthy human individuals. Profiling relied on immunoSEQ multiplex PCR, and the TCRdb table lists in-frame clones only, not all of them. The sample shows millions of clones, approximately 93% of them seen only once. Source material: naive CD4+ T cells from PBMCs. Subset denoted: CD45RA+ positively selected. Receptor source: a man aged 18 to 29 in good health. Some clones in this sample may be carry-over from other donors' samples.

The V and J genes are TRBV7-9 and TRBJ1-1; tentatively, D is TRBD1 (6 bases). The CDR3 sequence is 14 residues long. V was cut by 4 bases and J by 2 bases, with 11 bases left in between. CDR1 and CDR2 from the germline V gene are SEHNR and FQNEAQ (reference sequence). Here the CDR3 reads CASSSPGANTEAFF. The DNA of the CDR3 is TGTGCCAGCAGCTCCCCGGGGGCAAACACTGAAGCTTTCTTT. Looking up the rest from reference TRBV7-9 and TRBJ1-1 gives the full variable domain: DTGVSQNPRHKITKRGQNVTFRCDPISEHNRLYWYRQTLGQGPEFLTYFQNEAQLEKSRLLSDRFSAERPKGSFSTLEIQRTEQGDSAMYLCASSSPGANTEAFFGQGTRLTVV.

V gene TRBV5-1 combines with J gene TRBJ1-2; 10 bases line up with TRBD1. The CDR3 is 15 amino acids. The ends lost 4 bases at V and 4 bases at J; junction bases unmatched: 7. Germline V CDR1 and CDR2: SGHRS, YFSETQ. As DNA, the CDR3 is TGCGCCAGCAGCGAACTGACAGGGGGCGGCTATGGCTACACCTTC. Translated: CASSELTGGGYGYTF.

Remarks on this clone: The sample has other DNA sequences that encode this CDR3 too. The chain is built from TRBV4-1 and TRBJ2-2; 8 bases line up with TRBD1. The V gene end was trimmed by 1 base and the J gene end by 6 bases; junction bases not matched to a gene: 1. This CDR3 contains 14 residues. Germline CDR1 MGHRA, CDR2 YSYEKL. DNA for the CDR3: TGCGCCAGCAGCCAAGTCAGGGGGCCCGGGGAGCTGTTTTTT. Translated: CASSQVRGPGELFF.

The chain's CDR3 is CASSQELGGYTF. Written as DNA, the CDR3 is TGCGCCAGCAGCCAAGAATTGGGTGGCTACACCTTC. The chain carries TRBV4-1 and TRBJ1-2; D remains ambiguous. This CDR3 is 12 amino acids long. Trimming took 0 bases from V and 7 from J, leaving 6 bases between them. CDR1 is MGHRA, CDR2 YSYEKL, per germline.

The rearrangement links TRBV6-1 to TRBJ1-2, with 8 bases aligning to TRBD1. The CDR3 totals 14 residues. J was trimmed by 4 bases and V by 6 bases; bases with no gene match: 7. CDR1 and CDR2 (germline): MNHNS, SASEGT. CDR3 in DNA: TGTGCCAGCAGACGGACAGGGATCGGCTATGGCTACACCTTC. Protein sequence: CASRRTGIGYGYTF.

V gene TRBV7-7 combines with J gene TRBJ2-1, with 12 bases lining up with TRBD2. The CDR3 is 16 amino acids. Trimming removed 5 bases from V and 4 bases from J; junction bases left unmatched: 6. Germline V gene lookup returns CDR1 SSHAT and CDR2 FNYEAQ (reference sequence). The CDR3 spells CASSRLAGALYNEQFF. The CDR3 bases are TGTGCCAGCAGCCGACTAGCGGGAGCTTTGTACAATGAGCAGTTCTTC.

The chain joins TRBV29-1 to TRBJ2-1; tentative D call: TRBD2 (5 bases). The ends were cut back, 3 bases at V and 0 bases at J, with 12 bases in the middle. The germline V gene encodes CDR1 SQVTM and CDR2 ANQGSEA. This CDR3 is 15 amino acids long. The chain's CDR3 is CSVELPGGSYNEQFF. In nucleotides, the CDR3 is TGCAGCGTTGAGCTACCTGGAGGCTCCTACAATGAGCAGTTCTTC.

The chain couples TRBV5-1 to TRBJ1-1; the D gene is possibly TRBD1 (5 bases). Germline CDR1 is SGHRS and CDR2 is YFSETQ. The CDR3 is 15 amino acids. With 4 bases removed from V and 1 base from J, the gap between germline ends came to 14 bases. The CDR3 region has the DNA TGCGCCAGCAGCCTCACTCGACAGCAGAACACTGAAGCTTTCTTT. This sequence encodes CASSLTRQQNTEAFF.

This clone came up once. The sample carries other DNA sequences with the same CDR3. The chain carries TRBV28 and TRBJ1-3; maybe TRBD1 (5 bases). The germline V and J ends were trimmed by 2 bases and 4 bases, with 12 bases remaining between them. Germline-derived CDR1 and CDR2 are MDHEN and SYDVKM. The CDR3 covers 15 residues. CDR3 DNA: TGTGCCAGCAGTTTAGGAGGGGCTAGAGGAAACACCATATATTTT. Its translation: CASSLGGARGNTIYF. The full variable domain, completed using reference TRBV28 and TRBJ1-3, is DVKVTQSSRYLVKRTGEKVFLECVQDMDHENMFWYRQDPGLGLRLIYFSYDVKMKEKGDIPEGYSVSREKKERFSLILESASTNQTSMYLCASSLGGARGNTIYFGEGSWLTVV.

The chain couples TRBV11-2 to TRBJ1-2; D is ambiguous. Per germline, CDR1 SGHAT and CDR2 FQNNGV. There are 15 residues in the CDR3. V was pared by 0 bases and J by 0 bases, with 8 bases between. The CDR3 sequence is CASSLDSLPNYGYTF. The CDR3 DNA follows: TGTGCCAGCAGCTTAGACTCTCTCCCTAACTATGGCTACACCTTC.

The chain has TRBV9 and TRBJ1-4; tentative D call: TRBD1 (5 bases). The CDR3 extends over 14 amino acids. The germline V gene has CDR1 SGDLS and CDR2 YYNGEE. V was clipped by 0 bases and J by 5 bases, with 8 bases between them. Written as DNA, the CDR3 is TGTGCCAGCAGCGTAGGCGGGGGGAATGAAAAACTGTTTTTT. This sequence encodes CASSVGGGNEKLFF.

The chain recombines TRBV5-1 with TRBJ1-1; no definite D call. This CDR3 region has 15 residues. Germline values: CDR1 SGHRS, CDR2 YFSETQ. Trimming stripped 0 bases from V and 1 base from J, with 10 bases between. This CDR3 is CASSLGAAENTEAFF. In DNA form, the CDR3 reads TGCGCCAGCAGCTTGGGCGCGGCAGAGAACACTGAAGCTTTCTTT. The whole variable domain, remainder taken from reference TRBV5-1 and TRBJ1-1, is KAGVTQTPRYLIKTRGQQVTLSCSPISGHRSVSWYQQTPGQGLQFLFEYFSETQRNKGNFPGRFSGRQFSNSRSEMNVSTLELGDSALYLCASSLGAAENTEAFFGQGTRLTVV.

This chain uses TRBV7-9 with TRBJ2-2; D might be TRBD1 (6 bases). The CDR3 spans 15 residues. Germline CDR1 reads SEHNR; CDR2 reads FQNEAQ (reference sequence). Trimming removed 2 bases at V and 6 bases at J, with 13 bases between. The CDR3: CASSLNQGMAGELFF. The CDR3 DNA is TGTGCCAGCAGCTTAAACCAGGGGATGGCCGGGGAGCTGTTTTTT. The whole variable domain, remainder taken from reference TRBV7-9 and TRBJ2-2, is DTGVSQNPRHKITKRGQNVTFRCDPISEHNRLYWYRQTLGQGPEFLTYFQNEAQLEKSRLLSDRFSAERPKGSFSTLEIQRTEQGDSAMYLCASSLNQGMAGELFFGEGSRLTVL.

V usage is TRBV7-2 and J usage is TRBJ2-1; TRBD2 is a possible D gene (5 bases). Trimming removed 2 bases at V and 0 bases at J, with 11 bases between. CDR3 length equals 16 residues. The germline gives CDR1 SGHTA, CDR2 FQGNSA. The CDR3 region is CASSLSGSLSYNEQFF. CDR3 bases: TGTGCCAGCAGCTTAAGTGGGAGTCTCTCCTACAATGAGCAGTTCTTC. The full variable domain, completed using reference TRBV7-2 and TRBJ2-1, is GAGVSQSPSNKVTEKGKDVELRCDPISGHTALYWYRQSLGQGLEFLIYFQGNSAPDKSGLPSDRFSAERTGGSVSTLTIQRTQQEDSAVYLCASSLSGSLSYNEQFFGPGTRLTVL.

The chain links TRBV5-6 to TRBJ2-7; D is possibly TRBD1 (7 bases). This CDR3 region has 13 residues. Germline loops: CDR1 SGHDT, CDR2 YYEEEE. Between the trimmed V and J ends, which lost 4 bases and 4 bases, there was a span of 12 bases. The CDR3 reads CASSAGGRYEQYF. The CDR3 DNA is TGTGCCAGCAGCGCAGGGGGGAGGTACGAGCAGTACTTC.

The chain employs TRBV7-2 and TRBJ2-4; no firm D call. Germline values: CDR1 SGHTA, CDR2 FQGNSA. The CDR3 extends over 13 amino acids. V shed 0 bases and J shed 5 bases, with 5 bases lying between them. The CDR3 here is CASSLAHQNIQYF. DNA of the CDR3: TGTGCCAGCAGCTTAGCTCATCAAAACATTCAGTACTTC.

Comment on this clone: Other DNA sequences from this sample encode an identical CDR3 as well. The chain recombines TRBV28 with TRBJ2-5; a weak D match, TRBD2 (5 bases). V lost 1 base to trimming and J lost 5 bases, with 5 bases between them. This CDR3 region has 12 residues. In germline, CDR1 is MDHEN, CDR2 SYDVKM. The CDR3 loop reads CASSLSGETQYF. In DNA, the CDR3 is TGTGCCAGCAGTTTATCGGGGGAGACCCAGTACTTC.

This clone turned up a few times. CDR3: CASSPSGQSYEQYF. DNA of the CDR3: TGTGCCAGCAGCCCGAGTGGACAGTCCTACGAGCAGTACTTC. This chain uses TRBV7-9 with TRBJ2-7; weak D call: TRBD1 (6 bases). The CDR3 sequence is 14 residues long. With 5 bases removed from V and 1 base from J, the gap between germline ends came to 12 bases. The V gene's germline CDR1 is SEHNR and CDR2 FQNEAQ (reference sequence).

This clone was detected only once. The CDR3 nucleotides are TGCAGCGCGACACTAGCGGGAGATCATGAGCAGTTCTTC. It encodes CSATLAGDHEQFF. V usage is TRBV29-1 and J usage is TRBJ2-1, with 11 bases aligning to TRBD2. V shed 7 bases, J shed 8 bases, and the junction held 7 bases outside the gene matches. The CDR3 sequence is 13 residues long. CDR1 is SQVTM, CDR2 ANQGSEA, per germline.

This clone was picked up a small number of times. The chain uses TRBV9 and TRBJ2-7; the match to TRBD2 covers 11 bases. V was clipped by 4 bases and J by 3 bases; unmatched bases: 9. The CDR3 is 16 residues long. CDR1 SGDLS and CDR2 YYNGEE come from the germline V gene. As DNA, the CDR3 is TGTGCCAGCAGCCCCCGAGAACTAGCGGGAGTCTACGAGCAGTACTTC. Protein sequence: CASSPRELAGVYEQYF.